The clone carrying this T cell receptor beta chain was counted a single time. These data originate in a study of a mutant IDH1 vaccine in newly diagnosed glioma. Stated time point: baseline, week 1 (first vaccination visit). Treatment given: pre-vaccination baseline after standard-of-care therapy. New WHO grade 3 or 4 astrocytomas that were IDH1-mutant and ATRX-lost occurred in the donors. This CDR3 has 13 amino acids. Germline loops: CDR1 GTSNPN, CDR2 SVGIG (reference sequence). V dropped 2 bases and J dropped 7 bases, with 15 bases sitting between them. TCRdb's copy holds only in-frame clones and misses some; the assay was immunoSEQ multiplex PCR. Seen here are approximately 35,000 clones, approximately 86% observed once, and the top ten hold over 4%.

The chain is built from TRBV30 and TRBJ2-7; D could derive from TRBD1 or TRBD2 (5 bases each). The TCR was taken from a woman between 35 and 50 years old with glioma. The source material was PBMCs, sampled from a glioma patient treated with radiotherapy, temozolomide or both. CDR3 sequence: CAWSFRDQGEQYF. The CDR3 DNA reads as TGTGCCTGGAGTTTCCGGGACCAAGGAGAGCAGTACTTC.